Below, 20 T cell receptor beta chains from the same sample are listed, as sequenced in a study of Ad26.COV2.S vaccination and SARS-CoV-2 variants. The treatment here: around 19 received Ad26.COV2.S at low or high dose, single or two shots; a few received placebo; per-sample allocation not given. Sampling took place 63 days after the first vaccine or placebo injection. The data were produced by immunoSEQ multiplex PCR, yet TCRdb's version contains in-frame clones alone and is incomplete. In the table there are 300,000 to 400,000 clones, more than 70% of which are singletons. The source material was peripheral blood, sampled in a trial of Ad26.COV2.S vaccine versus placebo. Source of these receptors: a person aged 18-60 years who received the Ad26.COV2.S COVID-19 vaccine or a placebo.

The genes are TRBV20-1 and TRBJ2-7, with 10 bases fitting TRBD1. This CDR3 contains 16 residues. The V segment lost 3 bases and the J segment 5 bases; nucleotides outside the gene matches: 13. CDR1 and CDR2 from the germline V gene are DFQATT and SNEGSKA (reference sequence). The CDR3 loop reads CSASGQGEAFGHEQYF. The CDR3 DNA reads as TGCAGTGCTAGTGGACAGGGGGAGGCGTTCGGGCACGAGCAGTACTTC.

This clone was detected only a few times. The gene calls are TRBV9 and TRBJ2-2; 9 nucleotides align to TRBD2. The V segment lost 3 bases and the J segment 4 bases; nucleotides outside the gene matches: 7. CDR3 size: 16 residues. Germline V gene lookup returns CDR1 SGDLS and CDR2 YYNGEE. CDR3 sequence (DNA): TGTGCCAGCAGCGGGAGACTAGCGGAGATCACCGGGGAGCTGTTTTTT. As protein: CASSGRLAEITGELFF.

This clone appeared a few times. The rearrangement joins TRBV7-6 to TRBJ2-3; 8 bases agree with TRBD2. The ends lost 5 bases at V and 1 base at J; junction bases unmatched: 5. The germline gives CDR1 SGHVS, CDR2 FNYEAQ. The CDR3 is 15 amino acids. CDR3 residues: CASSPSSGRTDTQYF. CDR3 in DNA: TGTGCCAGCAGCCCCTCTAGCGGGCGCACAGATACGCAGTATTTT. Supplemented by reference TRBV7-6 and TRBJ2-3, the full variable domain reads GAGVSQSPRYKVTKRGQDVALRCDPISGHVSLYWYRQALGQGPEFLTYFNYEAQQDKSGLPNDRFSAERPEGSISTLTIQRTEQRDSAMYRCASSPSSGRTDTQYFGPGTRLTVL.

The chain recombines TRBV7-2 with TRBJ2-2; a possible D gene is TRBD2 (5 bases). Trimming took off 6 bases at V and 0 bases at J, with 11 bases between the two ends. CDR1 is SGHTA, CDR2 FQGNSA, per germline. The CDR3 totals 15 residues. The CDR3 loop is CASSYGRANTGELFF. The CDR3 bases are TGTGCCAGCAGTTATGGGAGAGCGAACACCGGGGAGCTGTTTTTT.

The V and J genes are TRBV9 and TRBJ2-2; TRBD1 aligns across 8 bases. CDR1 is SGDLS, CDR2 YYNGEE, per germline. CDR3 length equals 19 residues. Unmatched junction bases numbered 15, after V lost 2 bases and J lost 3 bases. This chain's CDR3 is CASSVRGTGLPGDTGELFF. The CDR3 DNA sequence: TGTGCCAGCAGCGTCCGAGGGACAGGCTTACCAGGCGACACCGGGGAGCTGTTTTTT.

This sequence joins TRBV19 and TRBJ2-7; D is undetermined. CDR1 and CDR2 from the germline V gene are LNHDA and SQIVND (reference sequence). The ends were cut back, 3 bases at V and 0 bases at J, with 21 bases in the middle. This CDR3 region has 18 residues. CDR3 coding DNA: TGTGCCAGTAGTATTTCGCCTGGACGATCCCATAGCTCCTACGAGCAGTACTTC. Its translation is CASSISPGRSHSSYEQYF.

This clone has more than one count but fewer than ten. The J gene is TRBJ2-7, the V gene TRBV6-6; no firm D call. Between the trimmed V and J ends, which lost 0 bases and 0 bases, there was a span of 9 bases. Germline lookup yields CDR1 MNHNY and CDR2 SVGAGI (reference sequence). This CDR3 comprises 15 residues. In nucleotides, the CDR3 is TGTGCCAGCAGTTACTCGCCAGATGGCTCCTACGAGCAGTACTTC. This encodes CASSYSPDGSYEQYF.

This clone showed up just once. The sample holds other DNA sequences that translate to the same CDR3. V usage is TRBV18 and J usage is TRBJ1-2; D gene unclear. Between the trimmed V and J ends, which lost 3 bases and 0 bases, there was a span of 5 bases. Germline V gene sequence: CDR1 KGHSH, CDR2 LQKENI. CDR3 length equals 13 residues. In DNA form, the CDR3 reads TGTGCCAGCTCACCCGATACTAACTATGGCTACACCTTC. Translated: CASSPDTNYGYTF.

This chain uses TRBV9 with TRBJ2-7, with D possibly TRBD1 on 5 matching bases. V shed 4 bases and J shed 2 bases, with 13 bases lying between them. Germline CDR1 is SGDLS and CDR2 is YYNGEE. This CDR3 spans 14 amino acids. In nucleotides, the CDR3 is TGTGCCAGCAGCCGCCAGACAGATACCTACGAGCAGTACTTC. Encoded protein: CASSRQTDTYEQYF.

V is TRBV5-4 and J is TRBJ2-5, with 8 bases matching TRBD2. The germline CDR1 and CDR2 sequences are SGHNT and YYREEE (reference sequence). Trimming removed 0 bases from V and 3 bases from J; junction bases left unmatched: 7. The CDR3 covers 16 residues. The CDR3 DNA reads TGTGCCAGCAGCTTGGTCGCGGGGGGCGGGAAAGAGACCCAGTACTTC. Translated: CASSLVAGGGKETQYF.

The chain is built from TRBV27 and TRBJ1-2; D is perhaps TRBD1 (5 bases). Trimming left V 6 bases short and J 8 bases short, with 16 bases between. CDR3 size: 13 residues. Germline V gives CDR1 MNHEY, CDR2 SMNVEV (reference sequence). The CDR3 DNA sequence: TGTGCCAGCAGGCGTTATATAGGGGTCGGCTACACCTTC. As protein: CASRRYIGVGYTF.

V is TRBV19 and J is TRBJ2-7; D gene uncertain. The CDR3 extends over 13 amino acids. CDR1 and CDR2 from the germline V gene are LNHDA and SQIVND (reference sequence). Deletions cut 7 bases from V and 2 bases from J, with 12 bases between. The CDR3 DNA reads as TGTGCCAGTACGTCGGCGGTCCCCTACGAGCAGTACTTC. Amino acids: CASTSAVPYEQYF.

This clone occurred once. The chain recombines TRBV5-1 with TRBJ1-1, with a possible D match to TRBD1 (5 bases). The CDR3 has 14 residues. Trimming left V 3 bases short and J 8 bases short, with 17 bases between. Per the germline V gene, CDR1 is SGHRS and CDR2 is YFSETQ. The chain's CDR3 is CASSSLVQGIEAFF. The CDR3 DNA is TGCGCCAGCAGCTCCCTGGTCCAGGGTATAGAAGCTTTCTTT.

This clone was seen a handful of times. The chain combines TRBV11-3 with TRBJ1-1; D possibly corresponds to TRBD1 (5 bases). The CDR3 runs 13 residues. The germline gives CDR1 SGHNT, CDR2 YENEEA. V was shortened by 3 bases and J by 4 bases, with 9 bases between the two germline ends. DNA for the CDR3: TGTGCCAGCAGCTTCGGTCAGGGCACTGAAGCTTTCTTT. Residues: CASSFGQGTEAFF.

The V and J genes are TRBV6-5 and TRBJ1-2; 10 nucleotides match TRBD1. The trim removed 2 bases at V and 4 bases at J, leaving 4 bases unmatched. Germline V gene sequence: CDR1 MNHEY, CDR2 SVGAGI. The CDR3 covers 15 residues. DNA of the CDR3: TGTGCCAGCAGTTACCGGGACAGGGGAACCTATGGCTACACCTTC. This translates into CASSYRDRGTYGYTF.

The chain is built from TRBV29-1 and TRBJ2-7; D not certain. The CDR3 extends over 13 amino acids. V was trimmed by 6 bases and J by 0 bases, leaving 12 bases between them. CDR1 SQVTM and CDR2 ANQGSEA come from the germline V gene. This CDR3 reads CSVAGAGSYEQYF. CDR3 coding DNA: TGCAGCGTAGCAGGAGCCGGCTCCTACGAGCAGTACTTC.

This chain links TRBV30 with TRBJ2-7; 8 bases fit TRBD1. The CDR3 extends over 15 amino acids. Germline trimming cut 3 bases from V and 9 bases from J; bases unmatched to any gene: 16. The germline gives CDR1 GTSNPN, CDR2 SVGIG (reference sequence). Here the CDR3 reads CAWSFHDRGALGQYF. In nucleotides, the CDR3 is TGTGCCTGGAGCTTCCACGACAGGGGAGCTCTCGGGCAGTACTTC.

The rearrangement joins TRBV19 to TRBJ2-2; no reliable D call. Trimming left V 1 base short and J 0 bases short, with 15 bases between. The germline CDR1 and CDR2 sequences are LNHDA and SQIVND (reference sequence). The CDR3 runs 18 residues. CDR3 nucleotide sequence: TGTGCCAGTAGTATAGCCATCCGGAAGACACCGAACACCGGGGAGCTGTTTTTT. This translates into CASSIAIRKTPNTGELFF.

The CDR3 nucleotides are TGTGCCAGCAATGGGGGGGATGCCGGCGGCTACACCTTC. This sequence encodes CASNGGDAGGYTF. This chain uses TRBV6-5 with TRBJ1-2; a possible D gene is TRBD1 (5 bases). V lost 7 bases and J 8 bases, leaving 17 bases between the germline ends. The germline gives CDR1 MNHEY, CDR2 SVGAGI. This CDR3 contains 13 residues.

The V and J genes are TRBV5-8 and TRBJ2-6, with TRBD1 as a possible D gene (5 bases). V was trimmed by 5 bases and J by 0 bases, leaving 15 bases between them. CDR3 length: 17 amino acids. Germline V gene sequence: CDR1 SGHTS, CDR2 YDEGEE. The CDR3 DNA is TGTGCCAGCAGTTCAGGGTTTTTTCGCTCTGGGGCCAACGTCCTGACTTTC. This encodes CASSSGFFRSGANVLTF.